This T cell receptor (beta chain) was recorded in a study of T cell repertoires in cytomegalovirus infection. Whole-study findings and limits: Summed frequency of shared TCR beta families picked out CMV carriers who also had the relevant HLA. In two of eight donors, the top clonotype was HLA-C-restricted CMV-specific.

Each CDR3 protein is one row after TCRdb ran MiXCR on the reads. The table lists some 450,000 distinct CDR3 sequences, around 32% of them singletons. This clonotype has more than one count but fewer than ten. The antigen remains undetermined. CDR3 length equals 14 residues. After removal of 5 bases from V and 5 bases from J, the junction contained 5 bases not matched to a gene. CDR1 and CDR2 (germline): SEHNR, FQNEAQ (reference sequence). The TCR sequence derives from a human donor in good health (CMV status not recorded). Some clones in this sample may be carry-over from other donors' samples. V and J are TRBV7-9 and TRBJ1-2; TRBD1 agrees at 10 bases. Sequenced input: PBMCs. In DNA, the CDR3 is TGTGCCAGCAGCCCCTGGACAGGGGGGTATGGCTACACCTTC. Translation gives CASSPWTGGYGYTF. Complete variable domain (other parts from reference TRBV7-9 and TRBJ1-2): DTGVSQNPRHKITKRGQNVTFRCDPISEHNRLYWYRQTLGQGPEFLTYFQNEAQLEKSRLLSDRFSAERPKGSFSTLEIQRTEQGDSAMYLCASSPWTGGYGYTFGSGTRLTVV.